Each of the 24 T cell receptor beta chains below was sequenced from the same sample in a study of CD8 T cells in ankylosing spondylitis. Each CDR3 protein gets one entry after TCRdb re-called the 5' RACE reads with MiXCR. Here the sample spans 200,000 to 250,000 distinct CDR3 sequences, about 10% being singletons. Sequences were obtained from blood, either unsorted or a sorted T cell fraction (not recorded which). These receptors all stem from a male donor with ankylosing spondylitis or in good health (not recorded which).

This clonotype showed up many times. V gene TRBV5-1 combines with J gene TRBJ2-2; a weak D match, TRBD2 (6 bases). Trimming took 4 bases from V and 1 from J, leaving 14 bases between them. Germline V gene lookup returns CDR1 SGHRS and CDR2 YFSETQ. The CDR3 spans 16 residues. The chain's CDR3 is CASSPSGGQNTGELFF. CDR3 bases: TGCGCCAGCAGCCCGTCCGGGGGTCAGAACACCGGGGAGCTGTTTTTT.

This clonotype was observed a single time. This rearrangement joins TRBV18 to TRBJ2-1, with D uncertain. There are 14 residues in the CDR3. V was shortened by 6 bases and J by 5 bases, with 14 bases between the two germline ends. Germline CDR1 reads KGHSH; CDR2 reads LQKENI. In DNA form, the CDR3 reads TGTGCCAGCTCGTGGCGACTGGATAACAATGAGCAGTTCTTC. Its protein product is CASSWRLDNNEQFF.

The V and J genes are TRBV9 and TRBJ2-1; 9 bases are a match to TRBD2. Germline V lookup: CDR1 SGDLS, CDR2 YYNGEE. The ends lost 0 bases at V and 0 bases at J; junction bases unmatched: 10. The CDR3 sequence is 19 residues long. CDR3 coding DNA: TGTGCCAGCAGCGTAGCTACGGGAGCGGGGGGAAGCTCCTACAATGAGCAGTTCTTC. Encoded protein: CASSVATGAGGSSYNEQFF.

In this sample, this clonotype turned up many times. This chain connects TRBV10-3 to TRBJ2-6; D gene uncertain. V was trimmed by 7 bases and J by 4 bases, leaving 11 bases between them. The CDR3 is made up of 14 amino acids. Germline V gene data show CDR1 as ENHRY and CDR2 as SYGVKD. CDR3 nucleotides: TGTGCCATCACTGGGTCTGAAGGGGCCAACGTCCTGACTTTC. It specifies CAITGSEGANVLTF.

In regard to this clonotype: A much more abundant neighbour one base away suggests this may be a read error. J is TRBJ1-3 and V is TRBV7-2; D gene ambiguous. Germline-derived CDR1 and CDR2 are SGHTA and FQGNSA. This CDR3 is built from 13 residues. V was trimmed by 5 bases and J by 7 bases, leaving 12 bases between them. The CDR3 reads CASSPTRMNTIYF. CDR3 nucleotides: TGTGCCAGCAGCCCGACCCGGATGAACACCATATATTTT. Full variable domain (missing parts from reference TRBV7-2 and TRBJ1-3): GAGVSQSPSNKVTEKGKDVELRCDPISGHTALYWYRQSLGQGLEFLIYFQGNSAPDKSGLPSDRFSAERTGGSVSTLTIQRTQQEDSAVYLCASSPTRMNTIYFGEGSWLTVV.

This clonotype appeared a few times. The J gene is TRBJ2-3, the V gene TRBV12-3 or TRBV12-4, with a possible D match to TRBD2 (6 bases). The CDR3 extends over 17 amino acids. V was cut by 6 bases and J by 0 bases, with 19 bases left in between. CDR3 residues: CASSHPDGGASTDTQYF. CDR3 bases: TGTGCCAGCAGCCACCCGGACGGGGGAGCTAGCACAGATACGCAGTATTTT.

This clonotype appeared many times. The J gene is TRBJ1-1, the V gene TRBV9; possible D gene TRBD1, 5 bases. The CDR3 extends over 15 amino acids. Germline-derived CDR1 and CDR2 are SGDLS and YYNGEE. V was trimmed by 0 bases and J by 5 bases, leaving 14 bases between them. CDR3 loop: CASSVAPGRGTEAFF. The CDR3 DNA reads as TGTGCCAGCAGCGTAGCCCCCGGACGGGGGACTGAAGCTTTCTTT.

In its sample, this clonotype was seen a few times. As DNA, the CDR3 is TGTGCCACCACTCGCGGACAGGGGGTTGCAGATACGCAGTATTTT. As protein: CATTRGQGVADTQYF. The chain couples TRBV3-1 to TRBJ2-3; 10 bases are shared with TRBD1. CDR1 is LGHDT, CDR2 YNNKEL, per germline (reference sequence). This CDR3 has 15 amino acids. The V segment lost 10 bases and the J segment 4 bases; nucleotides outside the gene matches: 11.

The sample holds many counts of this clonotype. The V call is TRBV6-5, the J call TRBJ2-4; D perhaps matches TRBD2 (5 bases). The CDR3 runs to 16 residues. Germline CDR1 and CDR2: MNHEY and SVGAGI. V lost 0 bases to trimming and J lost 6 bases, with 15 bases between them. CDR3 in amino acids: CASSYSNRGSRNIQYF. The DNA of the CDR3 is TGTGCCAGCAGTTACTCGAACCGGGGATCGCGAAACATTCAGTACTTC.

Ten or more counts support this clonotype. The chain couples TRBV7-9 to TRBJ1-2, with 7 bases fitting TRBD1. This CDR3 spans 14 amino acids. The germline V gene has CDR1 SEHNR and CDR2 FQNEAQ (reference sequence). V lost 5 bases and J lost 3; bases outside the gene matches: 6. Written as DNA, the CDR3 is TGTGCCAGCAGCCTAAGACAGGGCCACTATGGCTACACCTTC. This translates into CASSLRQGHYGYTF.

In its sample, this clonotype was seen many times. CDR3 in amino acids: CSARADSEQYF. The CDR3 nucleotides read TGCAGTGCTAGGGCGGACTCCGAGCAGTACTTC. V usage is TRBV20-1 and J usage is TRBJ2-7; TRBD2 might be the D (5 bases). Germline V lookup: CDR1 DFQATT, CDR2 SNEGSKA (reference sequence). The CDR3 runs to 11 residues. With 3 bases removed from V and 6 bases from J, the gap between germline ends came to 9 bases.

The sample holds many counts of this clonotype. The V call is TRBV7-2, the J call TRBJ1-1, with a possible D match to TRBD1 (5 bases). CDR1 and CDR2 (germline): SGHTA, FQGNSA. This CDR3 spans 14 amino acids. The V gene lost 4 bases and the J gene lost 1 base, with 10 bases spanning the gap. The DNA of the CDR3 is TGTGCCAGCAGCTCGAATGGGGGGAACACTGAAGCTTTCTTT. Amino acid sequence: CASSSNGGNTEAFF.

This clonotype was counted many times. The chain carries TRBV28 and TRBJ2-7, with D possibly being TRBD1 (6 bases). V lost 1 base and J 5 bases, leaving 18 bases between the germline ends. CDR3 length equals 16 residues. The V gene's germline CDR1 is MDHEN and CDR2 SYDVKM. The CDR3 is CASSLSGQLRRHEQYF. Here the CDR3 DNA reads TGTGCCAGCAGTTTATCTGGACAGTTGCGCAGGCACGAGCAGTACTTC. Complete variable domain (other parts from reference TRBV28 and TRBJ2-7): DVKVTQSSRYLVKRTGEKVFLECVQDMDHENMFWYRQDPGLGLRLIYFSYDVKMKEKGDIPEGYSVSREKKERFSLILESASTNQTSMYLCASSLSGQLRRHEQYFGPGTRLTVT.

In its sample, this clonotype was seen many times. This chain joins TRBV2 and TRBJ2-1; TRBD1 is a possible D gene (6 bases). Trimming pared 5 bases from V and 7 bases from J, leaving 15 bases between. The CDR3 extends over 14 amino acids. Germline CDR1 reads SNHLY; CDR2 reads FYNNEI. This CDR3 reads CASSRRQEWNEQFF. DNA of the CDR3: TGTGCCAGCAGTCGAAGACAGGAGTGGAATGAGCAGTTCTTC.

In its sample, this clonotype was seen many times. The rearrangement joins TRBV7-8 to TRBJ1-1; D may be TRBD1 (5 bases). V lost 5 bases to trimming and J lost 4 bases, with 14 bases between them. The CDR3 contains 14 residues. The germline gives CDR1 SGHVS, CDR2 FQNEAQ. The CDR3 here is CASSPSGGRTEAFF. CDR3 nucleotides: TGTGCCAGCAGCCCCTCCGGGGGACGCACTGAAGCTTTCTTT.

This clonotype was detected many times. This chain joins TRBV20-1 and TRBJ2-3; D unresolved. The CDR3 runs to 12 residues. Germline-derived CDR1 and CDR2 are DFQATT and SNEGSKA (reference sequence). The V end lost 7 bases, the J end lost 1 base, and 9 bases lay between the germline ends. Written as DNA, the CDR3 is TGCAGTGGAGAGAGGCGCACAGATACGCAGTATTTT. Amino acids: CSGERRTDTQYF.

At least ten counts were recorded for this clonotype. V gene TRBV28 combines with J gene TRBJ1-4; 8 bases line up with TRBD1. This CDR3 contains 14 residues. Germline V gene data show CDR1 as MDHEN and CDR2 as SYDVKM. The V and J ends lost 6 bases and 7 bases, in that order; junction bases with no gene match: 7. The CDR3, as DNA: TGTGCCAGCAGCCTTACAGGGGGTGGTGAAAAACTGTTTTTT. Amino acids: CASSLTGGGEKLFF.

This clonotype came up many times. This sequence joins TRBV3-1 and TRBJ1-2; unclear D gene. V was shortened by 4 bases and J by 3 bases, with 12 bases between the two germline ends. The CDR3 runs 14 residues. The germline gives CDR1 LGHDT, CDR2 YNNKEL (reference sequence). The CDR3 coding sequence is TGTGCCAGCAGCCCTCCGGGCGGGGACTATGGCTACACCTTC. Protein product: CASSPPGGDYGYTF.

Only a few counts were recorded for this clonotype. J is TRBJ1-4 and V is TRBV5-5; perhaps TRBD1 as D (6 bases). CDR1 is SGHKS, CDR2 YYEKEE, per germline (reference sequence). The CDR3 length is 16 residues. The germline V and J ends were trimmed by 2 bases and 2 bases, with 13 bases remaining between them. CDR3 DNA sequence: TGTGCCAGCAGCTTACCAGGGGAGTCGACTAATGAAAAACTGTTTTTT. This encodes CASSLPGESTNEKLFF.

At least ten counts were recorded for this clonotype. The chain couples TRBV12-3 or TRBV12-4 to TRBJ2-1; 15 nucleotides line up with TRBD2. V was pared by 2 bases and J by 4 bases, with 6 bases of the junction left unmatched. This CDR3 has 18 residues. The CDR3 protein is CASSLSGLAGGPYNEQFF. The CDR3 coding sequence is TGTGCCAGCAGTTTATCTGGACTAGCGGGGGGGCCGTACAATGAGCAGTTCTTC.

This chain uses TRBV3-1 with TRBJ1-2; unclear D gene. Trimming took 4 bases from V and 2 from J, leaving 8 bases between them. CDR1 and CDR2 (germline): LGHDT, YNNKEL (reference sequence). The length of the CDR3 is 13 residues. For the CDR3, the DNA is TGTGCCAGCAGCCCAGACGCCAACTATGGCTACACCTTC. Amino acid sequence: CASSPDANYGYTF.

This clonotype was recorded many times. This chain joins TRBV6-5 and TRBJ1-3; 7 bases are a match to TRBD1. Trimming at V came to 2 bases and at J to 0 bases, leaving 7 bases not matched to a gene. Per germline, CDR1 MNHEY and CDR2 SVGAGI. The CDR3 loop spans 17 amino acids. CDR3 DNA sequence: TGTGCCAGCAGTTACAACGATGGGACAGTCTCTGGAAACACCATATATTTT. It is translated as CASSYNDGTVSGNTIYF.

This clonotype was seen repeatedly, ten times or more. The V and J genes are TRBV29-1 and TRBJ2-5; D gene uncertain. Germline CDR1 reads SQVTM; CDR2 reads ANQGSEA. Between the trimmed V and J ends, which lost 6 bases and 5 bases, there was a span of 13 bases. The CDR3 has 12 residues. As DNA, the CDR3 is TGCAGCGTGGACCGGGCACGGGAGACCCAGTACTTC. Translated, it gives CSVDRARETQYF.

This clonotype was counted a few times. V usage is TRBV30 and J usage is TRBJ2-1, with 7 bases matching TRBD1. The ends lost 4 bases at V and 4 bases at J; junction bases unmatched: 7. CDR3 size: 14 residues. The germline CDR1 and CDR2 sequences are GTSNPN and SVGIG (reference sequence). CDR3 loop: CAWKDRAPYNEQFF. The CDR3 coding sequence is TGTGCCTGGAAAGACAGGGCTCCGTACAATGAGCAGTTCTTC.